A single sample gave rise to the 27 T cell receptor beta chains below, sequenced in a study of T cell responses to AZD1222 COVID-19 vaccine. Generated by immunoSEQ multiplex PCR, the TCRdb table keeps only in-frame clones and is missing some. The sample lists 150,000 to 180,000 clones, under 95% occurring once. The sample consisted of peripheral blood, taken on day 0 of AZD1222 vaccination. These receptors were collected from an adult in good health.

V gene TRBV7-6 combines with J gene TRBJ1-1; tentatively, D is TRBD1 (6 bases). The V gene lost 1 base and the J gene lost 0 bases, with 18 bases spanning the gap. The CDR3 contains 18 residues. Germline CDR1 is SGHVS and CDR2 is FNYEAQ. CDR3 region: CASSLVVPGQALNTEAFF. The CDR3 nucleotides are TGTGCCAGCAGCTTAGTCGTGCCGGGACAAGCCCTGAACACTGAAGCTTTCTTT.

The rearrangement uses TRBV4-3 and TRBJ1-2, with D uncertain. Germline CDR1 reads LGHNA; CDR2 reads YSLEER. CDR3 length: 14 amino acids. Trimming removed 0 bases from V and 5 bases from J, with 10 bases in between. As DNA, the CDR3 is TGCGCCAGCAGCCAAGATTCAAGGACTTATGGCTACACCTTC. This gives the protein CASSQDSRTYGYTF.

This chain connects TRBV7-3 to TRBJ2-7; D might be TRBD2 (5 bases). The CDR3 is made up of 14 amino acids. Germline V gene lookup returns CDR1 SGHTA and CDR2 FQGTGA. Trimming took 4 bases from V and 6 from J, leaving 16 bases between them. The CDR3 nucleotides are TGTGCCAGCAGCTCCGGAGCGGATGGCGCCGAGCAGTACTTC. Its translation: CASSSGADGAEQYF.

The V and J genes are TRBV30 and TRBJ2-7, with TRBD1 as a possible D gene (6 bases). The germline gives CDR1 GTSNPN, CDR2 SVGIG (reference sequence). The V end lost 3 bases, the J end lost 2 bases, and 38 bases lay between the germline ends. The length of the CDR3 is 22 residues. CDR3 nucleotides: TGTGCCTGGAGGCACCCGGGACAAGGCTGGGGACAAAACAACCGTCGAGCCTACGAGCAGTACTTC. It codes for CAWRHPGQGWGQNNRRAYEQYF. The complete variable domain, with remaining parts taken from reference TRBV30 and TRBJ2-7, reads SQTIHQWPATLVQPVGSPLSLECTVEGTSNPNLYWYRQAAGRGLQLLFYSVGIGQISSEVPQNLSASRPQDRQFILSSKKLLLSDSGFYLCAWRHPGQGWGQNNRRAYEQYFGPGTRLTVT.

The rearrangement links TRBV25-1 to TRBJ2-4; a weak D match, TRBD1 (6 bases). Germline CDR1 is MGHDK and CDR2 is SYGVNS. The CDR3 is 16 residues long. Trimming pared 5 bases from V and 6 bases from J, leaving 20 bases between. In DNA form, the CDR3 reads TGTGCCAGCAGTTTTTCAGCAGGGGTGGGAAGAAACATTCAGTACTTC. Its protein is CASSFSAGVGRNIQYF.

The chain is built from TRBV11-3 and TRBJ2-3; a possible D gene is TRBD1 (5 bases). Trimming left V 8 bases short and J 5 bases short, with 14 bases between. This CDR3 contains 13 residues. CDR1 and CDR2 from the germline V gene are SGHNT and YENEEA. CDR3 DNA sequence: TGTGCCAGCTCCATCAGGGTGGGAGATACGCAGTATTTT. This encodes CASSIRVGDTQYF.

This clone was picked up a small number of times. The chain couples TRBV7-9 to TRBJ1-1, with D tentatively TRBD1 (6 bases). Germline CDR1 SEHNR, CDR2 FQNEAQ (reference sequence). The V end was cut by 4 bases, the J end by 0 bases, with 12 bases between. The CDR3 is 15 amino acids. The CDR3 reads CASSSAGAMNTEAFF. In nucleotides, the CDR3 is TGTGCCAGCAGCTCCGCAGGGGCGATGAACACTGAAGCTTTCTTT. Together with reference TRBV7-9 and TRBJ1-1, the CDR3 gives the full variable domain: DTGVSQNPRHKITKRGQNVTFRCDPISEHNRLYWYRQTLGQGPEFLTYFQNEAQLEKSRLLSDRFSAERPKGSFSTLEIQRTEQGDSAMYLCASSSAGAMNTEAFFGQGTRLTVV.

This sequence joins TRBV19 and TRBJ1-5; no reliable D call. The CDR3 length is 13 residues. The V end lost 3 bases, the J end lost 2 bases, and 5 bases lay between the germline ends. The V gene's germline CDR1 is LNHDA and CDR2 SQIVND (reference sequence). Here the CDR3 reads CASSILGNQPQHF. CDR3 bases: TGTGCCAGTAGTATCCTGGGCAATCAGCCCCAGCATTTT.

This chain links TRBV13 with TRBJ1-1; no firm D call. CDR3 length equals 15 residues. Trimming left V 2 bases short and J 1 base short, with 11 bases between. The germline gives CDR1 PRHDT, CDR2 FYEKMQ (reference sequence). The CDR3 DNA sequence: TGTGCCAGCAGCTTACCTGGGCTTGGGAACACTGAAGCTTTCTTT. Protein sequence: CASSLPGLGNTEAFF.

This clone appeared a few times. This sequence joins TRBV6-5 and TRBJ2-1, with D unclear. Trimming took 0 bases from V and 7 from J, leaving 16 bases between them. The CDR3 contains 16 residues. Germline V gene lookup returns CDR1 MNHEY and CDR2 SVGAGI. CDR3 sequence (DNA): TGTGCCAGCAGTTACTCGCTTGAGCTCGCTACAAATGAGCAGTTCTTC. Amino acid sequence: CASSYSLELATNEQFF.

The chain employs TRBV3-1 (or the pseudogene TRBV3-2) and TRBJ2-1; D possibly corresponds to TRBD1 (6 bases). CDR1 and CDR2 from the germline V gene are LGHDT and YNNKEL (reference sequence). The V end was cut by 4 bases, the J end by 2 bases, with 9 bases between. The CDR3 runs to 14 residues. The CDR3 here is CASSPWTAYNEQFF. The CDR3 bases are TGTGCCAGCAGCCCCTGGACAGCCTACAATGAGCAGTTCTTC.

The chain has TRBV7-9 and TRBJ1-4; 7 bases agree with TRBD1. Germline-derived CDR1 and CDR2 are SEHNR and FQNEAQ (reference sequence). This CDR3 is 16 amino acids long. V lost 5 bases, J lost 7 bases, and 13 bases stayed unmatched. In nucleotides, the CDR3 is TGTGCCAGCAGCCCTTTTGCCGGGACAGCCCTTGAAAAACTGTTTTTT. Translated, it gives CASSPFAGTALEKLFF. Filled out from reference TRBV7-9 and TRBJ1-4, the complete variable domain reads DTGVSQNPRHKITKRGQNVTFRCDPISEHNRLYWYRQTLGQGPEFLTYFQNEAQLEKSRLLSDRFSAERPKGSFSTLEIQRTEQGDSAMYLCASSPFAGTALEKLFFGSGTQLSVL.

V is TRBV14 and J is TRBJ1-4; 9 bases are a match to TRBD1. Germline V lookup: CDR1 SGHDN, CDR2 FVKESK. V gave up 5 bases and J gave up 7 bases; unmatched junction bases: 11. This CDR3 contains 16 residues. The chain's CDR3 is CASSTYLGQGGEKLFF. The CDR3 DNA is TGTGCCAGCAGCACCTACCTGGGACAGGGAGGTGAAAAACTGTTTTTT. The full variable domain, with the rest looked up from reference TRBV14 and TRBJ1-4, is EAGVTQFPSHSVIEKGQTVTLRCDPISGHDNLYWYRRVMGKEIKFLLHFVKESKQDESGMPNNRFLAERTGGTYSTLKVQPAELEDSGVYFCASSTYLGQGGEKLFFGSGTQLSVL.

This sequence joins TRBV15 and TRBJ1-2; TRBD1 agrees at 12 bases. Germline assignment: CDR1 LNHNV and CDR2 YYDKDF (reference sequence). This CDR3 is built from 14 residues. V shed 3 bases and J 8 bases; nucleotides not matched to a gene: 4. The CDR3 region is CATSRTGTGGGYTF. As DNA, the CDR3 is TGTGCCACCAGCAGGACCGGGACAGGGGGCGGCTACACCTTC. The full variable domain, completed using reference TRBV15 and TRBJ1-2, is DAMVIQNPRYQVTQFGKPVTLSCSQTLNHNVMYWYQQKSSQAPKLLFHYYDKDFNNEADTPDNFQSRRPNTSFCFLDIRSPGLGDTAMYLCATSRTGTGGGYTFGSGTRLTVV.

This clone was counted between two and nine times. The V and J genes are TRBV21-1 and TRBJ1-3. TRBV21-1 is annotated as a pseudogene. CDR3 length equals 13 residues. The CDR3 protein is CASRVAGTDTIYF. The CDR3 nucleotides are TGTGCCAGCAGGGTTGCGGGCACTGACACCATATATTTT.

This chain joins TRBV2 and TRBJ2-1; D not certain. Germline CDR1 reads SNHLY; CDR2 reads FYNNEI. Trimming pared 3 bases from V and 2 bases from J, leaving 8 bases between. The CDR3 is made up of 14 amino acids. CDR3 nucleotide sequence: TGTGCCAGCAGTGATGGGTCCCCCTACAATGAGCAGTTCTTC. Its protein is CASSDGSPYNEQFF.

The rearrangement uses TRBV5-8 and TRBJ1-4; weak D call: TRBD1 (6 bases). From germline, CDR1 is SGHTS and CDR2 YDEGEE. Trimming cost V 0 bases and J 7 bases, with 13 bases left between them. CDR3 length equals 15 residues. CDR3 loop: CASSLAQGWGEKLFF. CDR3 in DNA: TGTGCCAGCAGCTTGGCGCAGGGGTGGGGTGAAAAACTGTTTTTT.

Note on this clone: The identical CDR3 is also encoded by other nucleotide sequences in the sample. The gene calls are TRBV5-1 and TRBJ1-1; D gene ambiguous. Germline lookup yields CDR1 SGHRS and CDR2 YFSETQ. This CDR3 comprises 14 residues. The V gene lost 0 bases and the J gene lost 0 bases, with 6 bases spanning the gap. The CDR3 bases are TGCGCCAGCAGCTTGGCCAGTATGAACACTGAAGCTTTCTTT. Its translation: CASSLASMNTEAFF. The whole variable domain, remainder taken from reference TRBV5-1 and TRBJ1-1, is KAGVTQTPRYLIKTRGQQVTLSCSPISGHRSVSWYQQTPGQGLQFLFEYFSETQRNKGNFPGRFSGRQFSNSRSEMNVSTLELGDSALYLCASSLASMNTEAFFGQGTRLTVV.

The chain employs TRBV28 and TRBJ1-4; no reliable D call. Trimming took off 11 bases at V and 3 bases at J, with 13 bases between the two ends. Germline-derived CDR1 and CDR2 are MDHEN and SYDVKM. CDR3 length: 13 residues. The CDR3: CAGRGSANEKLFF. The CDR3 bases are TGTGCCGGGCGGGGTTCTGCTAATGAAAAACTGTTTTTT.

V is TRBV19 and J is TRBJ2-7, with a possible D match to TRBD2 (7 bases). This CDR3 contains 13 residues. The germline CDR1 and CDR2 sequences are LNHDA and SQIVND (reference sequence). Trimming stripped 5 bases from V and 2 bases from J, with 10 bases between. Written as DNA, the CDR3 is TGTGCCAGTAGTTTGGGGGGGCCCTACGAGCAGTACTTC. Translation: CASSLGGPYEQYF.

The chain recombines TRBV5-1 with TRBJ2-7; TRBD1 matches at 9 bases. The germline V gene encodes CDR1 SGHRS and CDR2 YFSETQ. V lost 2 bases, J lost 7 bases, and 10 bases stayed unmatched. The CDR3 extends over 15 amino acids. As DNA, the CDR3 is TGCGCCAGCAGCTTCGACCGGGACAGGGTTCGTGAGCAGTACTTC. Its translation: CASSFDRDRVREQYF.

About this clone itself: This sample also contains other DNA sequences that code for the same CDR3. The rearrangement joins TRBV27 to TRBJ2-5; a possible D gene is TRBD2 (6 bases). The CDR3 is made up of 11 amino acids. Germline loops: CDR1 MNHEY, CDR2 SMNVEV (reference sequence). V shed 3 bases and J shed 7 bases, with 6 bases lying between them. The CDR3 nucleotides are TGTGCCAGCAGTTTGGGAGGGACCCAGTACTTC. Translation gives CASSLGGTQYF.

Of note for this clone: The junction and the germline gene differ at one end; a read error may be behind it. The rearrangement uses TRBV18 and TRBJ1-4; 9 bases match TRBD1. The CDR3 contains 14 residues. CDR1 and CDR2 from the germline V gene are KGHSH and LQKENI. The CDR3 spells CASSPQGAHEKLFF. CDR3 DNA: TGTGCCAGCTCCCCACAGGGGGCGCATGAAAAACTGTTTTTT.

The gene calls are TRBV4-3 and TRBJ2-6; D gene ambiguous. Germline V CDR1 and CDR2: LGHNA, YSLEER. Between the trimmed V and J ends, which lost 4 bases and 0 bases, there was a span of 13 bases. CDR3 size: 17 residues. CDR3 amino acids: CASSPGRPGSGANVLTF. In DNA, the CDR3 is TGCGCCAGCAGCCCTGGGCGGCCGGGCTCTGGGGCCAACGTCCTGACTTTC.

The chain combines TRBV28 with TRBJ1-2; 12 nucleotides align to TRBD1. CDR3 size: 16 residues. CDR1 and CDR2 from the germline V gene are MDHEN and SYDVKM. With V trimmed by 8 bases and J by 7 bases, 14 bases remained unmatched. CDR3 sequence reads: CASAVFGTGGIFGYTF. The CDR3 nucleotides read TGTGCCAGCGCCGTCTTCGGGACAGGGGGCATCTTTGGCTACACCTTC.

The CDR3 DNA sequence: TGCGCCAGCAGTCCGGGAGGGCCGGAGACCCAGTACTTC. This translates into CASSPGGPETQYF. This sequence joins TRBV5-1 and TRBJ2-5, with 8 bases identical to TRBD2. CDR1 SGHRS and CDR2 YFSETQ come from the germline V gene. The J segment lost 5 bases and the V segment lost 5 bases, leaving 5 bases of the junction unmatched. This CDR3 contains 13 residues.

The V call is TRBV4-3, the J call TRBJ2-5; 7 nucleotides match TRBD1. After removal of 4 bases from V and 5 bases from J, the junction contained 10 bases not matched to a gene. The CDR3 extends over 15 amino acids. CDR1 is LGHNA and CDR2 is YSLEER in the germline V gene. The CDR3 spells CASSRGTAPAETQYF. CDR3 sequence (DNA): TGCGCCAGCAGCCGGGGGACAGCCCCAGCGGAGACCCAGTACTTC.